This T cell receptor (beta chain) stems from a study of blood T cell repertoires in COVID-19. Study summary: Specimens from acute and convalescent COVID-19 originated in the United States, Italy and Spain. The cDNA or gDNA used as material had been derived from T cells, B-cell-depleted T cells, or PBMCs.

This clone was detected only a few times. CDR3 length equals 15 residues. Per the original methods: Amplification from reference gene primers served as the basis for estimated nucleated cell counts. Libraries were prepared by immunoSEQ multiplex PCR; TCRdb keeps only in-frame clonotypes and omits some of them. V and J calls and clone size come straight from that table; D and trimming were deduced from the DNA. The profile shows 180,000 or so clones, around 85% of them singletons. This sequence originates from an older woman with acute or convalescent COVID-19. What was sequenced was peripheral blood. V is TRBV21-1 and J is TRBJ2-7; the table's TRBD2 call for D was not verified on the DNA. TRBV21-1 is termed a pseudogene. The CDR3 region has the DNA TGTGCCAGCAGCAAAGGAGCAGCGCGAGCTGACGAGCAGTACTTC. It codes for CASSKGAARADEQYF.